The present entry profiles one T cell receptor (beta chain) with its context. The CDR3 length is 16 residues. Unmatched junction bases numbered 5, after V lost 0 bases and J lost 5 bases. Germline values: CDR1 MNHEY, CDR2 SVGAGI. Some clones are missing from TCRdb's copy, which holds only in-frame ones; the method was immunoSEQ multiplex PCR. The data hold over 200,000 clones, with roughly 82% observed a single time. These data are taken from a study of control samples from healthy donors and cancer patients. The material sequenced was PBMCs. The clonotype originates from a woman aged 55-70 years with lung cancer. The chain uses TRBV6-5 and TRBJ1-4; 8 nucleotides align to TRBD1. CDR3 DNA sequence: TGTGCCAGCAGTTACTCGACCGGGACAGGCAATGAAAAACTGTTTTTT. This codes for CASSYSTGTGNEKLFF.